The 28 T cell receptor beta chains below were found in one sample sequenced in a study of cytomegalovirus exposure and HLA in healthy donors. Researchers ran the PCR with 60 Vbeta and 13 Jbeta primers. The protocol was immunoSEQ multiplex PCR, while the TCRdb copy is restricted to in-frame clones and leaves out a portion. The sample holds 150,000 to 200,000 clones, 84% seen once. The sequencing input was PBMCs. Every receptor here comes from a girl between 5 and 17 years old in good health and CMV-seropositive.

The chain joins TRBV7-9 to TRBJ2-7, with 8 bases aligning to TRBD1. Germline CDR1 reads SEHNR; CDR2 reads FQNEAQ (reference sequence). The trim removed 0 bases at V and 5 bases at J, leaving 12 bases unmatched. The CDR3 covers 17 residues. The CDR3 DNA is TGTGCCAGCAGCTTAGCCTATTCCGGGACAGGTCTACACGAGCAGTACTTC. It translates to CASSLAYSGTGLHEQYF.

The chain links TRBV29-1 to TRBJ2-1; 9 nucleotides line up with TRBD1. The CDR3 is made up of 13 amino acids. Germline V gene lookup returns CDR1 SQVTM and CDR2 ANQGSEA. The CDR3 reads CITTGGIGNEQFF. The DNA for the CDR3 is TGCATCACCACAGGGGGCATTGGGAATGAGCAGTTCTTC.

Concerning this clone itself: Different DNA sequences within this sample yield the same CDR3. V gene TRBV5-4 combines with J gene TRBJ2-2; TRBD2 aligns across 9 bases. The trim removed 0 bases at V and 8 bases at J, leaving 8 bases unmatched. From germline, CDR1 is SGHNT and CDR2 YYREEE (reference sequence). The CDR3 contains 16 residues. CDR3 in amino acids: CASSLGAGGPTGELFF. The CDR3 DNA reads as TGTGCCAGCAGCTTGGGAGCGGGGGGCCCCACGGGGGAGCTGTTTTTT.

The gene calls are TRBV30 and TRBJ2-5; D is uncertain. Germline CDR1 GTSNPN, CDR2 SVGIG (reference sequence). V dropped 4 bases and J dropped 2 bases, with 5 bases sitting between them. The CDR3 is 11 amino acids. The CDR3 sequence is CAWTRQETQYF. As DNA, the CDR3 is TGTGCCTGGACCCGTCAAGAGACCCAGTACTTC.

The rearrangement links TRBV7-3 to TRBJ2-3, with 9 bases matching TRBD2. Losses at the gene ends were 10 bases for V and 2 bases for J; bases not matched to a gene: 7. The CDR3 consists of 14 residues. The germline V gene has CDR1 SGHTA and CDR2 FQGTGA. The CDR3: CATQPSGATDTQYF. The CDR3 DNA is TGTGCCACTCAACCTAGCGGGGCCACAGATACGCAGTATTTT.

The rearrangement uses TRBV29-1 and TRBJ1-1; 8 nucleotides agree with TRBD1. The trim removed 3 bases at V and 10 bases at J, leaving 10 bases unmatched. The CDR3 has 13 residues. Germline CDR1 is SQVTM and CDR2 is ANQGSEA. CDR3 in amino acids: CSVEAGGMTRAFF. The DNA of the CDR3 is TGCAGCGTTGAGGCAGGGGGCATGACACGAGCTTTCTTT.

V gene TRBV11-2 combines with J gene TRBJ2-7; 9 nucleotides line up with TRBD1. The CDR3 totals 17 residues. The trim removed 6 bases at V and 3 bases at J, leaving 15 bases unmatched. The germline gives CDR1 SGHAT, CDR2 FQNNGV. The CDR3: CASSSSGTGSPSYEQYF. CDR3 nucleotides: TGTGCCAGCAGTTCCTCCGGGACAGGGTCCCCGAGCTACGAGCAGTACTTC.

This clone was picked up one time. This chain links TRBV9 with TRBJ1-2; 12 bases map to TRBD1. V gave up 3 bases and J gave up 5 bases; unmatched junction bases: 5. This CDR3 comprises 15 residues. In germline, CDR1 is SGDLS, CDR2 YYNGEE. CDR3 in amino acids: CASSERDRGHYGYTF. CDR3 in DNA: TGTGCCAGCAGCGAACGGGACAGGGGGCATTATGGCTACACCTTC.

The chain joins TRBV15 to TRBJ2-7; D may be TRBD2 (5 bases). CDR1 and CDR2 from the germline V gene are LNHNV and YYDKDF (reference sequence). There are 14 residues in the CDR3. Between the trimmed V and J ends, which lost 2 bases and 5 bases, there was a span of 13 bases. CDR3 nucleotide sequence: TGTGCCACCAGCAGAAGGGAGCATACGGACGAGCAGTACTTC. Protein: CATSRREHTDEQYF.

V usage is TRBV7-8 and J usage is TRBJ2-7, with TRBD1 identical over 7 bases. The CDR3 totals 15 residues. Trimming at V came to 1 base and at J to 2 bases, leaving 5 bases not matched to a gene. In germline, CDR1 is SGHVS, CDR2 FQNEAQ. Written as DNA, the CDR3 is TGTGCCAGCAGCTTAGACAGGGGACAGCCCTACGAGCAGTACTTC. Translating gives CASSLDRGQPYEQYF.

This chain links TRBV18 with TRBJ1-1; D not certain. The length of the CDR3 is 13 residues. The germline CDR1 and CDR2 sequences are KGHSH and LQKENI. Between the trimmed V and J ends, which lost 6 bases and 6 bases, there was a span of 14 bases. The CDR3 sequence: CASSPVREAEAFF. Written as DNA, the CDR3 is TGTGCCAGCTCGCCCGTTCGTGAGGCTGAAGCTTTCTTT.

The V call is TRBV5-5, the J call TRBJ1-4, with TRBD1 matching over 8 bases. CDR1 is SGHKS and CDR2 is YYEKEE in the germline V gene (reference sequence). CDR3 length equals 18 residues. The ends lost 0 bases at V and 7 bases at J; junction bases unmatched: 14. CDR3 bases: TGTGCCAGCAGCTTGGGCGGCAGGGGGCTTAATGTAGGTGAAAAACTGTTTTTT. It encodes CASSLGGRGLNVGEKLFF. The full variable domain, its missing parts supplied by reference TRBV5-5 and TRBJ1-4, is DAGVTQSPTHLIKTRGQQVTLRCSPISGHKSVSWYQQVLGQGPQFIFQYYEKEERGRGNFPDRFSARQFPNYSSELNVNALLLGDSALYLCASSLGGRGLNVGEKLFFGSGTQLSVL.

This clone was detected only a few times. This chain's CDR3 is CASSLESGGTYGYTF. CDR3 DNA sequence: TGCGCCAGCAGCTTGGAGTCAGGGGGGACCTATGGCTACACCTTC. This chain connects TRBV5-1 to TRBJ1-2, with 7 nucleotides matching TRBD1. V trimming: 0 bases; J trimming: 4 bases; junction bases outside the gene matches: 6. Germline V gives CDR1 SGHRS, CDR2 YFSETQ. This CDR3 has 15 amino acids.

This chain connects TRBV7-9 to TRBJ2-5; no clear D. The V end lost 5 bases, the J end lost 5 bases, and 15 bases lay between the germline ends. This CDR3 spans 14 amino acids. Germline lookup yields CDR1 SEHNR and CDR2 FQNEAQ (reference sequence). The DNA of the CDR3 is TGTGCCAGCAGCCCGCCTGTCTCCCGGGAGACCCAGTACTTC. Translation: CASSPPVSRETQYF. Full variable domain (remainder filled in from reference TRBV7-9 and TRBJ2-5): DTGVSQNPRHKITKRGQNVTFRCDPISEHNRLYWYRQTLGQGPEFLTYFQNEAQLEKSRLLSDRFSAERPKGSFSTLEIQRTEQGDSAMYLCASSPPVSRETQYFGPGTRLLVL.

To note about this clone: At one of its ends the junction is not consistent with the germline gene, which may arise from a read error. The chain recombines TRBV5-1 with TRBJ2-2; tentatively, D is TRBD2 (5 bases). Germline-derived CDR1 and CDR2 are SGHRS and YFSETQ. CDR3 length: 11 residues. The CDR3 sequence: CASSLYGELLF. Written as DNA, the CDR3 is TGCGCCAGCAGCTTGTACGGGGAGCTGCTTTTT. The full variable domain, completed using reference TRBV5-1 and TRBJ2-2, is KAGVTQTPRYLIKTRGQQVTLSCSPISGHRSVSWYQQTPGQGLQFLFEYFSETQRNKGNFPGRFSGRQFSNSRSEMNVSTLELGDSALYLCASSLYGELLFGEGSRLTVL.

The genes are TRBV4-2 and TRBJ1-5, with a weak D call TRBD1 (5 bases). This CDR3 spans 17 amino acids. Germline CDR1 reads LGHNA; CDR2 reads YNFKEQ. Deletions cut 0 bases from V and 1 base from J, with 13 bases between. CDR3 protein: CASSQDRGGTSNQPQHF. The CDR3, as DNA: TGTGCCAGCAGCCAAGATCGCGGAGGGACCAGCAATCAGCCCCAGCATTTT.

The CDR3 nucleotides are TGTGCCAGCAGCGGACAGGGGGCCGGTAACTATGGCTACACCTTC. Translation gives CASSGQGAGNYGYTF. The chain has TRBV5-5 and TRBJ1-2; 11 bases align to TRBD1. V was pared by 4 bases and J by 1 base, with 3 bases of the junction left unmatched. CDR1 is SGHKS, CDR2 YYEKEE, per germline (reference sequence). The CDR3 is 15 residues long.

The chain recombines TRBV2 with TRBJ2-1; D may be TRBD2 (5 bases). The V end lost 2 bases, the J end lost 3 bases, and 14 bases lay between the germline ends. Germline V gene sequence: CDR1 SNHLY, CDR2 FYNNEI. The CDR3 spans 16 residues. The CDR3 bases are TGTGCCAGCAGTGAATCGCCCACCGGAGGCTACAATGAGCAGTTCTTC. Translation gives CASSESPTGGYNEQFF.

The J gene is TRBJ2-2, the V gene TRBV11-3; 13 nucleotides match TRBD2. There are 20 residues in the CDR3. Per the germline V gene, CDR1 is SGHNT and CDR2 is YENEEA. V shed 1 base and J 1 base; nucleotides not matched to a gene: 9. The CDR3 region is CASSLALGLAGDRNTGELFF. As DNA, the CDR3 is TGTGCCAGCAGCTTAGCCCTTGGACTAGCGGGGGATAGGAACACCGGGGAGCTGTTTTTT.

V is TRBV13 and J is TRBJ2-1, with TRBD2 matching over 8 bases. Germline-derived CDR1 and CDR2 are PRHDT and FYEKMQ (reference sequence). V lost 3 bases to trimming and J lost 4 bases; unmatched junction nucleotides: 5. The CDR3 runs to 15 residues. CDR3 nucleotides: TGTGCCAGCAGCTTTCGGGGGGGCTCTTACAATGAGCAGTTCTTC. It codes for CASSFRGGSYNEQFF.

This clone was observed once. The chain links TRBV4-1 to TRBJ1-6, with TRBD1 matching 9 bases. This CDR3 spans 15 amino acids. CDR1 and CDR2 from the germline V gene are MGHRA and YSYEKL. V dropped 4 bases and J dropped 10; count of bases not matched to a gene: 8. This CDR3 reads CASSLGTGWESPLHF. As DNA, the CDR3 is TGCGCCAGCAGCCTTGGGACAGGGTGGGAATCACCCCTCCACTTT.

V and J are TRBV6-1 and TRBJ2-6, with D possibly TRBD1 on 5 matching bases. This CDR3 comprises 16 residues. Germline V gene sequence: CDR1 MNHNS, CDR2 SASEGT. Trimming took 3 bases from V and 4 from J, leaving 13 bases between them. CDR3 amino acids: CASSDPGRVGANVLTF. The CDR3 region has the DNA TGTGCCAGCAGTGACCCAGGGCGTGTGGGGGCCAACGTCCTGACTTTC.

The V and J genes are TRBV5-1 and TRBJ2-7; 8 bases agree with TRBD1. The CDR3 runs to 15 residues. Germline V gene lookup returns CDR1 SGHRS and CDR2 YFSETQ. The V and J ends lost 4 bases and 3 bases, in that order; junction bases with no gene match: 9. The CDR3 DNA is TGCGCCAGCAGCAGAACACAGGGGGTCTACTACGAGCAGTACTTC. It is translated as CASSRTQGVYYEQYF.

The genes are TRBV10-2 and TRBJ2-7, with D perhaps matching TRBD1 (6 bases). This CDR3 region has 12 residues. Germline-derived CDR1 and CDR2 are WSHSY and SAAADI. The V gene lost 4 bases and the J gene lost 4 bases, with 8 bases spanning the gap. CDR3 in DNA: TGCGCCAGCAGTGGGACAGCTTACGAGCAGTACTTC. It encodes CASSGTAYEQYF.

Concerning this clone itself: A junction end diverges from the germline sequence, so it may reflect a read error. The V and J genes are TRBV7-9 and TRBJ2-7, with TRBD1 matching 9 bases. This CDR3 contains 15 residues. Germline V lookup: CDR1 SEHNR, CDR2 FQNEAQ (reference sequence). In nucleotides, the CDR3 is TGTTCCAGCAGCTTAAAAGGGACAGGGAATAACGAGCAGTACTTC. Residues: CSSSLKGTGNNEQYF.

The CDR3 is CASSLEQSERGDTQYF. The CDR3 bases are TGTGCCAGCAGCTTGGAGCAGTCAGAGAGAGGAGATACGCAGTATTTT. The chain uses TRBV5-5 and TRBJ2-3; D call uncertain. CDR1 is SGHKS and CDR2 is YYEKEE in the germline V gene (reference sequence). Trimming pared 0 bases from V and 5 bases from J, leaving 16 bases between. The CDR3 has 16 amino acids.

The chain joins TRBV7-2 to TRBJ2-5, with D possibly being TRBD1 (5 bases). The J call may be in error: the DNA end matches TRBJ2-7 better. The CDR3 runs 15 residues. Germline values: CDR1 SGHTA, CDR2 FQGNSA. The CDR3 spells CASSQEPGFGNEQYF. CDR3 coding DNA: TGTGCCAGCAGCCAAGAACCAGGGTTTGGGAACGAGCAGTACTTC.

This clone appeared a few times. The rearrangement joins TRBV5-1 to TRBJ1-3; D perhaps matches TRBD1 (6 bases). CDR3 length equals 17 residues. Germline V gene lookup returns CDR1 SGHRS and CDR2 YFSETQ. V shed 3 bases and J shed 0 bases, with 16 bases lying between them. CDR3 nucleotide sequence: TGCGCCAGCAGCTCGTCAGGGGCCCTGGGCTCTGGAAACACCATATATTTT. Amino acids: CASSSSGALGSGNTIYF.